Presented here are 9 T cell receptor beta chains from one specimen sequenced in a study of PD-1 blockade in classical Hodgkin lymphoma (TCRdb year 2020). The time point label, as the study defines it: cycle 2 day 1 (C2D1) of nivolumab. Relapse after autologous stem cell transplantation had occurred in all trial patients, and cohorts A, B and C were distinguished by prior brentuximab vedotin exposure. The library came from the immunoSEQ multiplex PCR assay. The table comes from immuneACCESS by way of TCRdb, which keeps in-frame sequences with V and J called. Part of the clones is missing from these tables; in studies checked, under half for an unresolved V gene and the rest for unknown reasons. For this sample there are approximately 90,000 clones; 92% appear just once. The ten largest make up approximately 2.4% of the sample. Sequencing was performed on peripheral blood mononuclear cells (PBMCs), taken before the second cycle of nivolumab. These receptors originate from a human donor with classical Hodgkin lymphoma.

This clone was seen just once. The genes are TRBV11-2 and TRBJ2-7, with 7 bases identical to TRBD1. The CDR3 has 17 residues. Germline V gene sequence: CDR1 SGHAT, CDR2 FQNNGV. Trimming took 5 bases from V and 1 from J; bases not matched to a gene: 14. The CDR3, as DNA: TGTGCCAGCAGCCACGTCGGACAGGCGGATAGTTCCTACGAGCAGTACTTC. This translates into CASSHVGQADSSYEQYF.

The CDR3 is CASSGGGLGSYEQYF. CDR3 in DNA: TGTGCCAGCAGCGGGGGGGGACTAGGGTCCTACGAGCAGTACTTC. This rearrangement joins TRBV5-4 to TRBJ2-7; 8 bases are shared with TRBD2. This CDR3 comprises 15 residues. Germline V gene lookup returns CDR1 SGHNT and CDR2 YYREEE (reference sequence). Trimming cost V 4 bases and J 1 base; bases outside gene matches: 7.

The count of this clone is one. The chain recombines TRBV9 with TRBJ2-1, with TRBD2 matching over 13 bases. The V and J ends lost 1 base and 6 bases, in that order; junction bases with no gene match: 1. Germline CDR1 reads SGDLS; CDR2 reads YYNGEE. This CDR3 is built from 15 residues. The CDR3 here is CASSVRLAGGNEQFF. The DNA of the CDR3 is TGTGCCAGCAGCGTAAGACTAGCGGGAGGCAATGAGCAGTTCTTC.

The rearrangement uses TRBV28 and TRBJ2-7; the D is unclear. Trimming removed 5 bases at V and 2 bases at J, with 13 bases between. CDR1 and CDR2 (germline): MDHEN, SYDVKM. The CDR3 totals 14 residues. In DNA form, the CDR3 reads TGTGCCAGCAGTCGCCCCCCGGGTCCCTACGAGCAGTACTTC. Protein sequence: CASSRPPGPYEQYF.

The chain links TRBV4-1 to TRBJ2-2; D remains unclear. The CDR3 spans 14 residues. The germline gives CDR1 MGHRA, CDR2 YSYEKL. The V end lost 4 bases, the J end lost 1 base, and 7 bases lay between the germline ends. The CDR3 region has the DNA TGCGCCAGCAGCCCGAACTTGAACACCGGGGAGCTGTTTTTT. The encoded protein is CASSPNLNTGELFF.

This clone has more than one count but fewer than ten. The rearrangement links TRBV6-6 to TRBJ1-2; D is unclear. Germline V gene data show CDR1 as MNHNY and CDR2 as SVGAGI (reference sequence). The CDR3 consists of 13 residues. Trimming removed 0 bases at V and 8 bases at J, with 10 bases between. CDR3 protein: CASSYSGWGGYTF. The CDR3 DNA is TGTGCCAGCAGTTACTCTGGCTGGGGAGGCTACACCTTC.

This clone appeared a single time. The J gene is TRBJ2-1, the V gene TRBV5-4; TRBD2 might be the D (5 bases). The CDR3 spans 14 residues. V was shortened by 3 bases and J by 7 bases, with 14 bases between the two germline ends. Germline V lookup: CDR1 SGHNT, CDR2 YYREEE (reference sequence). CDR3 in amino acids: CASSSPARGNEQFF. The CDR3 nucleotides are TGTGCCAGCAGCTCTCCAGCGAGAGGGAATGAGCAGTTCTTC.

V gene TRBV5-1 combines with J gene TRBJ2-3, with 7 positions matching TRBD2. The CDR3 spans 20 residues. Germline loops: CDR1 SGHRS, CDR2 YFSETQ. J gave up 5 bases and V 1 base, and 22 bases lay outside the gene matches. This CDR3 is CASSLLGWSLGREWEDTQYF. In nucleotides, the CDR3 is TGCGCCAGCAGCTTGTTAGGTTGGTCCCTCGGGCGGGAGTGGGAAGATACGCAGTATTTT.

In its sample, this clone was seen once. The chain is built from TRBV7-6 and TRBJ1-3; 10 bases agree with TRBD1. There are 16 residues in the CDR3. Germline trimming cut 5 bases from V and 2 bases from J; bases unmatched to any gene: 6. Per germline, CDR1 SGHVS and CDR2 FNYEAQ. CDR3 loop: CASSAGGQGAGNTIYF. The DNA for the CDR3 is TGTGCCAGCAGCGCTGGAGGACAGGGGGCTGGAAACACCATATATTTT. Filled out from reference TRBV7-6 and TRBJ1-3, the complete variable domain reads GAGVSQSPRYKVTKRGQDVALRCDPISGHVSLYWYRQALGQGPEFLTYFNYEAQQDKSGLPNDRFSAERPEGSISTLTIQRTEQRDSAMYRCASSAGGQGAGNTIYFGEGSWLTVV.